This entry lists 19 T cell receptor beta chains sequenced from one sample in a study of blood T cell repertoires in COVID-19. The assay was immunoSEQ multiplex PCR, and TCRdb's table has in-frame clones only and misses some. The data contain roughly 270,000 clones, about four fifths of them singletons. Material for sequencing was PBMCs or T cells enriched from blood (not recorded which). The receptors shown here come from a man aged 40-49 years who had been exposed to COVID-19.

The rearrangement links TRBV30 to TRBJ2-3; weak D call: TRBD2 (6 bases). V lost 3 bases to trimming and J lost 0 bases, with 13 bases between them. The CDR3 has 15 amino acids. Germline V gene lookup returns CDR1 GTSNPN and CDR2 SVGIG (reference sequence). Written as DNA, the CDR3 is TGTGCCTGGAGCTGGGACTTAACTAGCACAGATACGCAGTATTTT. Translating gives CAWSWDLTSTDTQYF.

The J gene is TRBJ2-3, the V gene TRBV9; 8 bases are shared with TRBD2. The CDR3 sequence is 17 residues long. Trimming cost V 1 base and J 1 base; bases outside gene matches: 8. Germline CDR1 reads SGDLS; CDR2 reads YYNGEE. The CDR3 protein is CASSVLREGSGTDTQYF. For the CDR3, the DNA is TGTGCCAGCAGCGTACTCCGGGAGGGGTCGGGCACAGATACGCAGTATTTT.

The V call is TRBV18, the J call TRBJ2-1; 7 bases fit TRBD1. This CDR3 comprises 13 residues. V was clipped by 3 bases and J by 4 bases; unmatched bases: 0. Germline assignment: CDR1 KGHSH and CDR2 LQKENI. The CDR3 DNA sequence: TGTGCCAGCTCACCGGGACAGTACAATGAGCAGTTCTTC. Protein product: CASSPGQYNEQFF.

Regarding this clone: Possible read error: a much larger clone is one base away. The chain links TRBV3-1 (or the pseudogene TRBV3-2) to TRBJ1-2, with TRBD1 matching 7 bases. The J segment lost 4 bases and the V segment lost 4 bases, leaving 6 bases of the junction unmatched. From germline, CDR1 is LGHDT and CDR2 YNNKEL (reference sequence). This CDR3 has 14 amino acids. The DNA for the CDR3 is TGTGCCAGCAGCCCCCGGGCAGGGGGCTATGGCTACACCTTC. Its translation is CASSPRAGGYGYTF.

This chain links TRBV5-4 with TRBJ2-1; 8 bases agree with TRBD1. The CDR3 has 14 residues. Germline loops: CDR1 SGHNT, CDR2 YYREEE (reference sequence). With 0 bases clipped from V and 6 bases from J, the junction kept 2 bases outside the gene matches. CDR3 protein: CASSLGGQVNEQFF. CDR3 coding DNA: TGTGCCAGCAGCTTGGGGGGACAGGTCAATGAGCAGTTCTTC.

The CDR3: CSVEARRTSTDTQYF. The CDR3 nucleotides read TGCAGCGTTGAAGCCCGCCGGACATCTACAGATACGCAGTATTTT. V and J are TRBV29-1 and TRBJ2-3, with TRBD1 as a possible D gene (5 bases). Germline CDR1 SQVTM, CDR2 ANQGSEA. The CDR3 length is 15 residues. V shed 1 base and J shed 3 bases, with 14 bases lying between them.

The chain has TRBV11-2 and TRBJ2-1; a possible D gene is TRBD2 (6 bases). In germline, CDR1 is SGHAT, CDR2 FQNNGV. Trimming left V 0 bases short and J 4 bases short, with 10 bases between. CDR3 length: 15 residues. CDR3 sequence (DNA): TGTGCCAGCAGCTTAGATGAGGGAGGATACAATGAGCAGTTCTTC. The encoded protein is CASSLDEGGYNEQFF.

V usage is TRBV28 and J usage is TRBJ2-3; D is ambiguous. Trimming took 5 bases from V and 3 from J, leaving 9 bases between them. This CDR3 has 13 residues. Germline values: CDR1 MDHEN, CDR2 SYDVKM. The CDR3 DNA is TGTGCCAGCAGTAGAACAGAAACAGATACGCAGTATTTT. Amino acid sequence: CASSRTETDTQYF.

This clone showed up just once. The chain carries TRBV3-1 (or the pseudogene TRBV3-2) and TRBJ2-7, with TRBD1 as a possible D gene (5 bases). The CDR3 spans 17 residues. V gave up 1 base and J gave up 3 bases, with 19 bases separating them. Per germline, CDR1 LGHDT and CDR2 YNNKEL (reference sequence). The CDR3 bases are TGTGCCAGCAGCCAAGCTAGAGCGACAGCTCGGTTCTACGAGCAGTACTTC. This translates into CASSQARATARFYEQYF.

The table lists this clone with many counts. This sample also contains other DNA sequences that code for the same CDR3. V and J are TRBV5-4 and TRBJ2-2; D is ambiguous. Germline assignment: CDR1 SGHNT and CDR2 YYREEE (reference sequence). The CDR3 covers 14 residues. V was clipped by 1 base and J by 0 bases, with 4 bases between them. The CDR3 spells CASSLPANTGELFF. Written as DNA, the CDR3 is TGTGCCAGCAGCTTGCCCGCGAACACCGGGGAGCTGTTTTTT.

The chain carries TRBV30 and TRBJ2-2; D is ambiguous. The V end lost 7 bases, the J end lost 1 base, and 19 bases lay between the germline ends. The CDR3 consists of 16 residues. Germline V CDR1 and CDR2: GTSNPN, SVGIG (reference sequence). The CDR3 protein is CALPTLTSLNTGELFF. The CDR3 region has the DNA TGTGCCTTGCCCACTCTAACCTCGTTGAACACCGGGGAGCTGTTTTTT.

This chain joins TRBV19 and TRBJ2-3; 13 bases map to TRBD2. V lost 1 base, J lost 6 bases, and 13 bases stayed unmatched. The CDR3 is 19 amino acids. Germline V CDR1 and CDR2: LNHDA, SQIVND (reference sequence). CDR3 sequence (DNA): TGTGCCAGTAGTATAGGAGGACTAGCGGGAGAAACGCGGTGGGATACGCAGTATTTT. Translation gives CASSIGGLAGETRWDTQYF.

In DNA form, the CDR3 reads TGTGCCAGCTCTTCCGGCCTAGCTAACTATGGCTACACCTTC. It codes for CASSSGLANYGYTF. This sequence joins TRBV7-2 and TRBJ1-2, with D hard to call. Per the germline V gene, CDR1 is SGHTA and CDR2 is FQGNSA. CDR3 size: 14 residues. V dropped 8 bases and J dropped 0 bases, with 13 bases sitting between them.

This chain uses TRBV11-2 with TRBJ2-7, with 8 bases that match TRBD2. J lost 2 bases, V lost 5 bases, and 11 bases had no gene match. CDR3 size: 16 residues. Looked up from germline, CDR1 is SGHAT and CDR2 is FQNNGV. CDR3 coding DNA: TGTGCCAGCAGCGCTCTTCTAGCGGGCTCTGCCTACGAGCAGTACTTC. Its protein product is CASSALLAGSAYEQYF.

CDR3 sequence (DNA): TGTGCCATCAGGGGGGACAGGGAAGGTCAGCCCCAGCATTTT. Its translation is CAIRGDREGQPQHF. The genes are TRBV10-3 and TRBJ1-5; the match to TRBD1 covers 9 bases. The CDR3 spans 14 residues. Germline values: CDR1 ENHRY, CDR2 SYGVKD. The ends lost 6 bases at V and 6 bases at J; junction bases unmatched: 6.

CDR3 residues: CASSLQGVSEKLFF. The CDR3 DNA is TGTGCCAGCAGCTTACAGGGTGTGAGTGAAAAACTGTTTTTT. The V gene is TRBV7-8, the J gene TRBJ1-4; D possibly corresponds to TRBD1 (5 bases). This CDR3 contains 14 residues. The V end was cut by 2 bases, the J end by 7 bases, with 11 bases between. The germline V gene encodes CDR1 SGHVS and CDR2 FQNEAQ.

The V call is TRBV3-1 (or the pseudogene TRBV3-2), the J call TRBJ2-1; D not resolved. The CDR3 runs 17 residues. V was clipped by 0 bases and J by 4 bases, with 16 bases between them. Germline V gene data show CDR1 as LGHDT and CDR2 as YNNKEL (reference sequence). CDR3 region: CASSQEYNLRIYNEQFF. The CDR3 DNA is TGTGCCAGCAGCCAAGAATACAACCTCAGAATATACAATGAGCAGTTCTTC.

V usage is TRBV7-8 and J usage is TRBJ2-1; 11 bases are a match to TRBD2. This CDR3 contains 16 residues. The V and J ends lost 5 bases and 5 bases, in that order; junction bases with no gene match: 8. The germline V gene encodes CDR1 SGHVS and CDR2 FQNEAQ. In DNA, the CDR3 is TGTGCCAGCAGCGCGCCCGGACTAGCGGGCAACAATGAGCAGTTCTTC. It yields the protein CASSAPGLAGNNEQFF.

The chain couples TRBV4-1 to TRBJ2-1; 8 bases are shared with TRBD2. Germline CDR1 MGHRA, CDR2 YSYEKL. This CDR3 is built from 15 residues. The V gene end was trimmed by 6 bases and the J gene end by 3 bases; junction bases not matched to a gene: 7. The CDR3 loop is CASSSPGTSYNEQFF. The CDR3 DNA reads TGCGCCAGCAGTTCCCCCGGGACTAGCTACAATGAGCAGTTCTTC.